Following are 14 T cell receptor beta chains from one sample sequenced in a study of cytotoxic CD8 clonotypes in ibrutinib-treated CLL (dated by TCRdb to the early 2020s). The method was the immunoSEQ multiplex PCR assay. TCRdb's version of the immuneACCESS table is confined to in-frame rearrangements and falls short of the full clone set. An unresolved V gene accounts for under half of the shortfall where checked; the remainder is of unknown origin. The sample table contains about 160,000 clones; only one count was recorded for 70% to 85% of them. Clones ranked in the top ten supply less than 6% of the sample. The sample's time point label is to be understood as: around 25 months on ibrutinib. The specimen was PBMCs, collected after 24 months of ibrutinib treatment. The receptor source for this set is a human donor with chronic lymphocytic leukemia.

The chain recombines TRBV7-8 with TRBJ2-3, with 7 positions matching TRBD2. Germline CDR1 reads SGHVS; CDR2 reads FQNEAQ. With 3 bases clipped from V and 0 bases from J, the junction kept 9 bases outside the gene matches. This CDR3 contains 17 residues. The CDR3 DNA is TGTGCCAGCAGCTTCGGCCTAGCGGACTTTAGCACAGATACGCAGTATTTT. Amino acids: CASSFGLADFSTDTQYF. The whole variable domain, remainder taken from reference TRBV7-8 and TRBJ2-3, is GAGVSQSPRYKVAKRGQDVALRCDPISGHVSLFWYQQALGQGPEFLTYFQNEAQLDKSGLPSDRFFAERPEGSVSTLKIQRTQQEDSAVYLCASSFGLADFSTDTQYFGPGTRLTVL.

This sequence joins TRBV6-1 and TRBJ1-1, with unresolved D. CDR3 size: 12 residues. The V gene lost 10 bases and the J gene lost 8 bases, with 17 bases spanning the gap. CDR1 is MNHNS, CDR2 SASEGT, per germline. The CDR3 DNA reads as TGTGCCACCCACCAGAACGCGCTGGAAGCTTTCTTT. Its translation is CATHQNALEAFF.

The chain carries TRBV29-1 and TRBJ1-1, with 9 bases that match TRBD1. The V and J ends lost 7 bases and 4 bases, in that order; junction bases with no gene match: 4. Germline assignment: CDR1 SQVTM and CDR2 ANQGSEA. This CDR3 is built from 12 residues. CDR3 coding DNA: TGCAGCGCGGACAGGGGATTCACTGAAGCTTTCTTT. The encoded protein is CSADRGFTEAFF. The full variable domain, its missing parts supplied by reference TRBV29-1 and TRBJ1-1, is SAVISQKPSRDICQRGTSLTIQCQVDSQVTMMFWYRQQPGQSLTLIATANQGSEATYESGFVIDKFPISRPNLTFSTLTVSNMSPEDSSIYLCSADRGFTEAFFGQGTRLTVV.

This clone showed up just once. This chain's CDR3 is CASSREGSRNTEAFF. The CDR3 DNA is TGCGCCAGCAGCCGGGAGGGTTCGCGGAACACTGAAGCTTTCTTT. The chain couples TRBV5-1 to TRBJ1-1; D call uncertain. This CDR3 region has 15 residues. Per the germline V gene, CDR1 is SGHRS and CDR2 is YFSETQ. Deletions cut 4 bases from V and 1 base from J, with 14 bases between.

In nucleotides, the CDR3 is TGTGCCAGCAGCTTAGGTGCGGGAGTCATCTACGAGCAGTACTTC. It specifies CASSLGAGVIYEQYF. J is TRBJ2-7 and V is TRBV7-2; 7 bases are a match to TRBD2. Per germline, CDR1 SGHTA and CDR2 FQGNSA. This CDR3 is 15 amino acids long. V lost 1 base to trimming and J lost 3 bases; unmatched junction nucleotides: 6.

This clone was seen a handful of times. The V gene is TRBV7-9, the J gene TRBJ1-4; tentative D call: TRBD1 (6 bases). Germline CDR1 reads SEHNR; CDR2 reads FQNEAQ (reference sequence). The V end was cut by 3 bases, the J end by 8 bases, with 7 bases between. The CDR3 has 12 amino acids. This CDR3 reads CASSFTGEKLFF. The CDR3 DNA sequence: TGTGCCAGCAGCTTCACAGGGGAAAAACTGTTTTTT.

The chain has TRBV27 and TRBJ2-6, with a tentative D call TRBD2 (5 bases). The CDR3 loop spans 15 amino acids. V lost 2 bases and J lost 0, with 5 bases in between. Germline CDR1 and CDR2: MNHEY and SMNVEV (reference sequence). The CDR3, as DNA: TGTGCCAGCAGTTTAGGGAGCTCTGGGGCCAACGTCCTGACTTTC. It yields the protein CASSLGSSGANVLTF. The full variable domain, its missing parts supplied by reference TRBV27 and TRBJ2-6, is EAQVTQNPRYLITVTGKKLTVTCSQNMNHEYMSWYRQDPGLGLRQIYYSMNVEVTDKGDVPEGYKVSRKEKRNFPLILESPSPNQTSLYFCASSLGSSGANVLTFGAGSRLTVL.

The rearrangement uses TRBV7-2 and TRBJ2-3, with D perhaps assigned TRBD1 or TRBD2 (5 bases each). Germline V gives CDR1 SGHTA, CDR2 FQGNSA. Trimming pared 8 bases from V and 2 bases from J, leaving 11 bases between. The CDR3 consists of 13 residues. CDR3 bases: TGTGCCAGCCCCAGGGAGAACACAGATACGCAGTATTTT. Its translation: CASPRENTDTQYF.

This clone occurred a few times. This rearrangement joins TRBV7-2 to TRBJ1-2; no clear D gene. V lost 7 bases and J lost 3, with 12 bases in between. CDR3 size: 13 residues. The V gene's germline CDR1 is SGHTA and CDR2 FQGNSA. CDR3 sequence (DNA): TGTGCCAGCAACACCTTTACTGACTATGGCTACACCTTC. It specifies CASNTFTDYGYTF.

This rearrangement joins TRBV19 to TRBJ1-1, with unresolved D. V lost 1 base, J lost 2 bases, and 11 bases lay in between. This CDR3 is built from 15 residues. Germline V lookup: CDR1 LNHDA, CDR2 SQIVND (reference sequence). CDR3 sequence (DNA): TGTGCCAGTAGTATAGGGGAGGCGACCAACACTGAAGCTTTCTTT. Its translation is CASSIGEATNTEAFF.

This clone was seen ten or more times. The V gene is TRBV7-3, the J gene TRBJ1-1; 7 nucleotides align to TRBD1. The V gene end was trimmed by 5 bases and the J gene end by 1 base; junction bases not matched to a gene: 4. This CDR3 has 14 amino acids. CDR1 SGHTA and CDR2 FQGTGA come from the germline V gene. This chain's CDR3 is CASSQGQPNTEAFF. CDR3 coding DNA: TGTGCCAGCAGCCAGGGACAGCCGAACACTGAAGCTTTCTTT.

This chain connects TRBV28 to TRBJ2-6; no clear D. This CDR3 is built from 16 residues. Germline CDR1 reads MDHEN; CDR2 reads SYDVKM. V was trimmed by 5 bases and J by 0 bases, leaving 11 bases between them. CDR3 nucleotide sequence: TGTGCCAGCAGTCCGTCTCCGGACTCTGGGGCCAACGTCCTGACTTTC. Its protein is CASSPSPDSGANVLTF.

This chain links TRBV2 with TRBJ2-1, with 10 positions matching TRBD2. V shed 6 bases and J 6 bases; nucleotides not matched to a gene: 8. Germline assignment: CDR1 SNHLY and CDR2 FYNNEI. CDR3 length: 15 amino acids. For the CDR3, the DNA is TGTGCCAGCAGCGTCCGACGGACTAGCGGCAATGAGCAGTTCTTC. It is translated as CASSVRRTSGNEQFF.

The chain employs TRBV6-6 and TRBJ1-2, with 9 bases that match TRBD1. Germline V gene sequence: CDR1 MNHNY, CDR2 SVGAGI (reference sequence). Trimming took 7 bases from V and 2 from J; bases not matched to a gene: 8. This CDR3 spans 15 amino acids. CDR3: CASTNRGTGNYGYTF. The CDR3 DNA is TGTGCCAGCACCAATAGAGGGACAGGGAACTATGGCTACACCTTC.